A single sample is the source of the 29 T cell receptor beta chains below, sequenced in a study of PD-L1 blockade in urothelial cancer. The assay was immunoSEQ multiplex PCR, and TCRdb's table has in-frame clones only and misses some. The sample shows around 100,000 clones, approximately 90% of them seen only once. Noted time point: peripheral blood 6 weeks after treatment start. The specimen comprised PBMCs, sampled around atezolizumab (anti-PD-L1) treatment. These receptors were obtained from a man aged 60 to 75 with urothelial cancer.

V usage is TRBV7-2 and J usage is TRBJ1-5, with D possibly being TRBD1 (6 bases). CDR1 is SGHTA and CDR2 is FQGNSA in the germline V gene. The CDR3 has 15 amino acids. The ends were cut back, 1 base at V and 3 bases at J, with 10 bases in the middle. CDR3 nucleotide sequence: TGTGCCAGCAGCTTAGAACAGGGCCCCAATCAGCCCCAGCATTTT. Translating it yields CASSLEQGPNQPQHF.

The rearrangement links TRBV10-3 to TRBJ2-1, with 9 positions matching TRBD2. CDR1 and CDR2 (germline): ENHRY, SYGVKD. The V gene end was trimmed by 3 bases and the J gene end by 3 bases; junction bases not matched to a gene: 3. This CDR3 spans 15 amino acids. DNA of the CDR3: TGTGCCATCAGTGAAGCGGGGGGAAACTACAATGAGCAGTTCTTC. Its protein is CAISEAGGNYNEQFF.

This rearrangement joins TRBV11-2 to TRBJ2-3; D might be TRBD1 (6 bases). The CDR3 has 16 amino acids. The V and J ends lost 3 bases and 2 bases respectively, with 15 bases between them. CDR1 SGHAT and CDR2 FQNNGV come from the germline V gene. In nucleotides, the CDR3 is TGTGCCAGCAGCTTTGAATCCAGGGGAGCCACAGATACGCAGTATTTT. Its translation is CASSFESRGATDTQYF.

This clone was counted between two and nine times. The chain joins TRBV6-1 to TRBJ2-2; 12 bases align to TRBD2. Trimming cost V 7 bases and J 1 base; bases outside gene matches: 1. The germline V gene has CDR1 MNHNS and CDR2 SASEGT. This CDR3 is built from 15 residues. CDR3 in amino acids: CASTTSGRNTGELFF. CDR3 in DNA: TGTGCCAGCACGACTAGCGGGAGGAACACCGGGGAGCTGTTTTTT.

J is TRBJ2-5 and V is TRBV7-2; a possible D gene is TRBD2 (5 bases). Germline CDR1 SGHTA, CDR2 FQGNSA. Trimming removed 5 bases at V and 1 base at J, with 11 bases between. There are 14 residues in the CDR3. In nucleotides, the CDR3 is TGTGCCAGCAGCCCCCGAGGGCTCCAAGAGACCCAGTACTTC. Protein: CASSPRGLQETQYF. Supplemented by reference TRBV7-2 and TRBJ2-5, the full variable domain reads GAGVSQSPSNKVTEKGKDVELRCDPISGHTALYWYRQSLGQGLEFLIYFQGNSAPDKSGLPSDRFSAERTGGSVSTLTIQRTQQEDSAVYLCASSPRGLQETQYFGPGTRLLVL.

V usage is TRBV6-5 and J usage is TRBJ2-2; 9 nucleotides match TRBD2. In germline, CDR1 is MNHEY, CDR2 SVGAGI. J gave up 6 bases and V 2 bases, and 7 bases lay outside the gene matches. The CDR3 has 16 residues. The CDR3, as DNA: TGTGCCAGCAGTTACCGGGGACTAGCTAGTCCCGGGGAGCTGTTTTTT. Its translation: CASSYRGLASPGELFF.

The J gene is TRBJ2-5, the V gene TRBV2; D gene unclear. The CDR3 totals 13 residues. V was pared by 8 bases and J by 0 bases, with 10 bases between. CDR1 and CDR2 (germline): SNHLY, FYNNEI. This chain's CDR3 is CASRLEHQETQYF. The CDR3 nucleotides read TGTGCCAGCCGCCTTGAGCACCAAGAGACCCAGTACTTC.

The chain is built from TRBV7-8 and TRBJ2-3; the match to TRBD2 covers 9 bases. After removal of 4 bases from V and 5 bases from J, the junction contained 10 bases not matched to a gene. CDR1 SGHVS and CDR2 FQNEAQ come from the germline V gene. The CDR3 is made up of 16 amino acids. The CDR3: CASSSVVGSGGDTQYF. In DNA form, the CDR3 reads TGTGCCAGCAGCTCGGTCGTGGGTAGCGGGGGAGATACGCAGTATTTT.

The genes are TRBV7-9 and TRBJ2-1; D call uncertain. Deletions cut 1 base from V and 9 bases from J, with 4 bases between. Per germline, CDR1 SEHNR and CDR2 FQNEAQ (reference sequence). The CDR3 runs 11 residues. The CDR3 reads CASSLVLEQFF. CDR3 sequence (DNA): TGTGCCAGCAGCTTAGTTCTTGAGCAGTTCTTC.

The chain carries TRBV10-2 and TRBJ1-5; D possibly corresponds to TRBD1 (6 bases). Germline CDR1 is WSHSY and CDR2 is SAAADI. Trimming left V 5 bases short and J 6 bases short, with 11 bases between. This CDR3 region has 13 residues. CDR3 region: CASSTQGSQPQHF. The CDR3, as DNA: TGCGCCAGCAGTACTCAGGGGAGTCAGCCCCAGCATTTT.

This clone was observed once. The chain links TRBV9 to TRBJ2-7; 9 nucleotides agree with TRBD2. Germline V lookup: CDR1 SGDLS, CDR2 YYNGEE. This CDR3 has 17 amino acids. J gave up 5 bases and V 0 bases, and 12 bases lay outside the gene matches. CDR3 coding DNA: TGTGCCAGCAGCGTAGCAGCGGGAGGAAGTGGCCCCCACGAGCAGTACTTC. Translation: CASSVAAGGSGPHEQYF.

The V call is TRBV27, the J call TRBJ1-2, with a tentative D call TRBD1 (5 bases). Germline V lookup: CDR1 MNHEY, CDR2 SMNVEV (reference sequence). The CDR3 has 14 residues. Trimming shortened V by 6 bases and J by 8 bases, and 19 bases separated the two germline ends. CDR3 protein: CASSFQGGWYGYTF. The DNA of the CDR3 is TGTGCCAGCAGCTTCCAGGGTGGTTGGTACGGCTACACCTTC.

The rearrangement links TRBV19 to TRBJ1-1; no reliable D call. V was shortened by 5 bases and J by 4 bases, with 14 bases between the two germline ends. CDR1 LNHDA and CDR2 SQIVND come from the germline V gene (reference sequence). The CDR3 totals 14 residues. The CDR3 DNA is TGTGCCAGTAGTCAACTGGGCCGGGGCACTGAAGCTTTCTTT. Amino acids: CASSQLGRGTEAFF.

This chain links TRBV7-9 with TRBJ2-7; 8 bases map to TRBD1. The CDR3 sequence is 14 residues long. J lost 6 bases, V lost 1 base, and 5 bases had no gene match. Germline-derived CDR1 and CDR2 are SEHNR and FQNEAQ (reference sequence). The CDR3 DNA reads TGTGCCAGCAGCTTAGAAGGACAGGGTGTCGAGCAGTACTTC. Encoded protein: CASSLEGQGVEQYF.

The chain employs TRBV12-5 and TRBJ1-5, with TRBD1 as a possible D gene (5 bases). V was shortened by 1 base and J by 9 bases, with 16 bases between the two germline ends. Germline-derived CDR1 and CDR2 are LGHNT and FRNRAP. The CDR3 extends over 15 amino acids. The DNA for the CDR3 is TGTGCTAGTGGTTTGGACCTTATGGGCACAGGGCCCCAGCATTTT. As protein: CASGLDLMGTGPQHF.

This chain connects TRBV5-1 to TRBJ2-2; no definite D call. The CDR3 extends over 13 amino acids. The ends were cut back, 4 bases at V and 7 bases at J, with 11 bases in the middle. Germline V lookup: CDR1 SGHRS, CDR2 YFSETQ. The CDR3 sequence: CASSTTGIGELFF. CDR3 nucleotide sequence: TGCGCCAGCAGCACTACGGGTATCGGGGAGCTGTTTTTT. The whole variable domain, remainder taken from reference TRBV5-1 and TRBJ2-2, is KAGVTQTPRYLIKTRGQQVTLSCSPISGHRSVSWYQQTPGQGLQFLFEYFSETQRNKGNFPGRFSGRQFSNSRSEMNVSTLELGDSALYLCASSTTGIGELFFGEGSRLTVL.

The chain links TRBV30 to TRBJ2-1, with a possible D match to TRBD2 (6 bases). Trimming removed 3 bases at V and 6 bases at J, with 12 bases between. The CDR3 has 13 residues. Germline V gives CDR1 GTSNPN, CDR2 SVGIG (reference sequence). This CDR3 is CAWSVSGPNEQFF. CDR3 coding DNA: TGTGCCTGGAGCGTTAGCGGCCCCAATGAGCAGTTCTTC.

The CDR3 DNA reads as TGTGCCAGCAGCTTGGCTCCAGGGGAAACTGAAGCTTTCTTT. This codes for CASSLAPGETEAFF. This chain connects TRBV7-9 to TRBJ1-1; maybe TRBD1 (6 bases). V lost 3 bases and J lost 5, with 13 bases in between. The CDR3 is 14 amino acids. Germline CDR1 reads SEHNR; CDR2 reads FQNEAQ (reference sequence).

This clone was recorded a few times. This sequence joins TRBV10-1 and TRBJ2-1; the match to TRBD2 covers 10 bases. Germline CDR1 is WNHNN and CDR2 is SYGVQD (reference sequence). This CDR3 comprises 15 residues. The V gene end was trimmed by 5 bases and the J gene end by 7 bases; junction bases not matched to a gene: 8. CDR3 protein: CASSRSLAGVNEQFF. CDR3 nucleotide sequence: TGCGCCAGCAGTCGAAGCCTAGCGGGAGTGAATGAGCAGTTCTTC.

The chain couples TRBV6-4 to TRBJ2-3; a weak D match, TRBD2 (5 bases). Trimming took off 1 base at V and 7 bases at J, with 9 bases between the two ends. There are 13 residues in the CDR3. The germline CDR1 and CDR2 sequences are MRHNA and SNTAGT. The DNA of the CDR3 is TGTGCCAGCAGTGACTTATCGGGGAATACGCAGTATTTT. Protein: CASSDLSGNTQYF.

This clone was seen only a few times. V usage is TRBV5-1 and J usage is TRBJ1-2; 10 bases align to TRBD1. CDR1 and CDR2 from the germline V gene are SGHRS and YFSETQ. The CDR3 length is 15 residues. V lost 1 base and J lost 7; bases outside the gene matches: 7. The CDR3 sequence: CASSLSGQGSSGYTF. CDR3 nucleotides: TGCGCCAGCAGCTTGTCGGGACAGGGGAGTAGTGGCTACACCTTC.

V is TRBV11-2 and J is TRBJ2-1, with D possibly being TRBD2 (5 bases). The CDR3 has 16 residues. V gave up 1 base and J gave up 4 bases, with 14 bases separating them. CDR1 SGHAT and CDR2 FQNNGV come from the germline V gene. CDR3 sequence reads: CASSLAPAALYNEQFF. The CDR3 DNA reads as TGTGCCAGCAGCTTAGCCCCAGCGGCGCTATACAATGAGCAGTTCTTC.

The CDR3 nucleotides read TGCGCCAGCAGCCCGGGACAGGGAAATCAGCCCCAGCATTTT. It encodes CASSPGQGNQPQHF. The chain links TRBV5-1 to TRBJ1-5; 9 positions match TRBD1. Germline values: CDR1 SGHRS, CDR2 YFSETQ. Unmatched junction bases numbered 3, after V lost 4 bases and J lost 4 bases. This CDR3 has 14 residues.

The chain uses TRBV4-1 and TRBJ2-5; 9 bases line up with TRBD2. J lost 5 bases, V lost 0 bases, and 10 bases had no gene match. Germline V gene data show CDR1 as MGHRA and CDR2 as YSYEKL. The CDR3 totals 17 residues. The CDR3 nucleotides read TGCGCCAGCAGCCAAGATGAGGGCGGGAGGGCCGGGGAGACCCAGTACTTC. As protein: CASSQDEGGRAGETQYF.

The rearrangement links TRBV2 to TRBJ2-2; the match to TRBD1 covers 7 bases. The CDR3 length is 16 residues. V gave up 6 bases and J gave up 1 base; unmatched junction bases: 8. Germline loops: CDR1 SNHLY, CDR2 FYNNEI. The CDR3 nucleotides read TGTGCCAGCAGCCAACAGGGGTTGAAGAACACCGGGGAGCTGTTTTTT. Translating it yields CASSQQGLKNTGELFF.

This clone was detected only once. This chain joins TRBV6-6 and TRBJ1-4, with D perhaps matching TRBD1 (6 bases). The CDR3 runs 14 residues. V shed 6 bases and J shed 5 bases, with 13 bases lying between them. CDR1 and CDR2 from the germline V gene are MNHNY and SVGAGI (reference sequence). CDR3 sequence reads: CASSTGTMNEKLFF. CDR3 nucleotide sequence: TGTGCCAGCAGCACAGGGACGATGAATGAAAAACTGTTTTTT.

Here the CDR3 DNA reads TGTGCCAGCAGCCCGGAGACTAGCGGGGAGGATGAGCAGTTCTTC. Translating it yields CASSPETSGEDEQFF. The chain uses TRBV4-2 and TRBJ2-1; the match to TRBD2 covers 11 bases. Per the germline V gene, CDR1 is LGHNA and CDR2 is YNFKEQ. The CDR3 covers 15 residues. Trimming removed 4 bases from V and 8 bases from J; junction bases left unmatched: 7.

This chain joins TRBV9 and TRBJ2-3; D is unclear. V was clipped by 0 bases and J by 4 bases, with 12 bases between them. CDR3 size: 15 residues. Germline V gene sequence: CDR1 SGDLS, CDR2 YYNGEE. In DNA form, the CDR3 reads TGTGCCAGCAGCGTAGAACGGCCGGGTTCAGATACGCAGTATTTT. This gives the protein CASSVERPGSDTQYF.

This chain connects TRBV19 to TRBJ2-3; the D gene is possibly TRBD1 (6 bases). Per the germline V gene, CDR1 is LNHDA and CDR2 is SQIVND (reference sequence). Trimming shortened V by 5 bases and J by 4 bases, and 13 bases separated the two germline ends. The CDR3 loop spans 14 amino acids. CDR3 coding DNA: TGTGCCAGTAGTGAGACAGGTCCCCCAGATACGCAGTATTTT. The encoded protein is CASSETGPPDTQYF. The full variable domain, rest sourced from reference TRBV19 and TRBJ2-3, is DGGITQSPKYLFRKEGQNVTLSCEQNLNHDAMYWYRQDPGQGLRLIYYSQIVNDFQKGDIAEGYSVSREKKESFPLTVTSAQKNPTAFYLCASSETGPPDTQYFGPGTRLTVL.